This T cell receptor beta chain appears in the sequencing data of a study of blood T cell repertoires in COVID-19. Overall study context: The study drew acute and convalescent COVID-19 samples from the United States, Italy and Spain. The analysed material was cDNA or gDNA that came from T cells, B-cell-depleted T cells, or PBMCs.

Germline V gives CDR1 SQVTM, CDR2 ANQGSEA. The CDR3 spans 14 residues. V was clipped by 8 bases and J by 8 bases; unmatched bases: 13. Original processing notes: Estimates of nucleated cell counts were drawn from the amplification of reference gene primers. The data were produced by immunoSEQ multiplex PCR, yet TCRdb's version contains in-frame clones alone and is incomplete. The DNA gave D and trimming, while V, J and clone size come from that table. The repertoire holds about 220,000 clones, with roughly 84% as singletons. The rearrangement links TRBV29-1 to TRBJ2-4, with 9 bases fitting TRBD1. The sequenced sample consisted of peripheral blood. This TCR was recovered from a woman between 25 and 40 years old who had recovered from COVID-19. The CDR3 sequence is CSTTGTGRLDIQYF. The CDR3 DNA sequence: TGCAGCACGACCGGGACAGGGCGTCTCGACATTCAGTACTTC.